A single sample gave rise to the 8 T cell receptor beta chains below, sequenced in a study of cytomegalovirus exposure and HLA in healthy donors. It was with 60 Vbeta and 13 Jbeta primers that the PCR ran. Some clones are missing from TCRdb's copy, which holds only in-frame ones; the method was immunoSEQ multiplex PCR. The table shows about 180,000 clones, with around 81% occurring only once. The sequenced sample consisted of PBMCs. These receptors all come from a woman in her 30s in good health and CMV-seronegative.

This rearrangement joins TRBV11-2 to TRBJ2-3; TRBD1 aligns across 9 bases. This CDR3 has 15 amino acids. V lost 3 bases, J lost 4 bases, and 5 bases stayed unmatched. Looked up from germline, CDR1 is SGHAT and CDR2 is FQNNGV. The CDR3 loop reads CASSFDRGAADTQYF. The CDR3, as DNA: TGTGCCAGCAGCTTCGACAGGGGGGCCGCAGATACGCAGTATTTT.

The chain joins TRBV27 to TRBJ2-3; D is possibly TRBD2 (6 bases). The CDR3 is made up of 15 amino acids. Deletions cut 5 bases from V and 5 bases from J, with 17 bases between. The germline CDR1 and CDR2 sequences are MNHEY and SMNVEV (reference sequence). The CDR3 bases are TGTGCCAGCAGTACCCCCCCGGCGGAGGGAGATACGCAGTATTTT. It is translated as CASSTPPAEGDTQYF.

This clone was seen only a few times. This chain connects TRBV4-3 to TRBJ2-2; 12 bases fit TRBD2. CDR3 length: 20 amino acids. The V gene end was trimmed by 3 bases and the J gene end by 3 bases; junction bases not matched to a gene: 14. The germline V gene encodes CDR1 LGHNA and CDR2 YSLEER. CDR3 DNA sequence: TGCGCCAGCAGCCAGAGACCAGTTGGTGGGACTAGCGGGTACACCGGGGAGCTGTTTTTT. Translating gives CASSQRPVGGTSGYTGELFF.

The rearrangement links TRBV7-9 to TRBJ2-4; 7 bases map to TRBD2. The CDR3 consists of 16 residues. Germline CDR1 reads SEHNR; CDR2 reads FQNEAQ (reference sequence). V gave up 6 bases and J gave up 0 bases; unmatched junction bases: 8. The DNA of the CDR3 is TGTGCCAGCAGGCCGCTAGCGGTCTTAGCCAAAAACATTCAGTACTTC. Its translation is CASRPLAVLAKNIQYF.

The gene calls are TRBV9 and TRBJ2-5; TRBD2 matches at 9 bases. The J segment lost 1 base and the V segment lost 7 bases, leaving 2 bases of the junction unmatched. This CDR3 is 13 amino acids long. Germline lookup yields CDR1 SGDLS and CDR2 YYNGEE. CDR3 sequence: CASGREGQETQYF. The CDR3 DNA reads TGTGCCAGCGGGCGGGAGGGCCAAGAGACCCAGTACTTC.

A remark on this clone: The junction departs from the called germline gene at one end, perhaps through a read error. V usage is TRBV2 and J usage is TRBJ2-6, with D possibly being TRBD1 (5 bases). The CDR3 runs to 13 residues. CDR1 is SNHLY, CDR2 FYNNEI, per germline. The CDR3 bases are TGTGCCAGCAGGGCCTCTGGGGCCAACGGCCTGACTTTC. It yields the protein CASRASGANGLTF.

The gene calls are TRBV4-1 and TRBJ2-2; 9 positions match TRBD2. V dropped 5 bases and J dropped 2; count of bases not matched to a gene: 3. CDR3 length: 15 amino acids. The V gene's germline CDR1 is MGHRA and CDR2 YSYEKL. The CDR3 sequence is CASSGAGGNTGELFF. The CDR3 coding sequence is TGCGCCAGCAGCGGAGCGGGAGGCAACACCGGGGAGCTGTTTTTT.

The chain has TRBV10-3 and TRBJ1-6; possibly TRBD1 for D (5 bases). Germline-derived CDR1 and CDR2 are ENHRY and SYGVKD. This CDR3 has 16 amino acids. Trimming stripped 4 bases from V and 5 bases from J, with 15 bases between. The CDR3 DNA is TGTGCCATCAGTGTCGGAGACAGCTATCATAATTCACCCCTCCACTTT. This gives the protein CAISVGDSYHNSPLHF.